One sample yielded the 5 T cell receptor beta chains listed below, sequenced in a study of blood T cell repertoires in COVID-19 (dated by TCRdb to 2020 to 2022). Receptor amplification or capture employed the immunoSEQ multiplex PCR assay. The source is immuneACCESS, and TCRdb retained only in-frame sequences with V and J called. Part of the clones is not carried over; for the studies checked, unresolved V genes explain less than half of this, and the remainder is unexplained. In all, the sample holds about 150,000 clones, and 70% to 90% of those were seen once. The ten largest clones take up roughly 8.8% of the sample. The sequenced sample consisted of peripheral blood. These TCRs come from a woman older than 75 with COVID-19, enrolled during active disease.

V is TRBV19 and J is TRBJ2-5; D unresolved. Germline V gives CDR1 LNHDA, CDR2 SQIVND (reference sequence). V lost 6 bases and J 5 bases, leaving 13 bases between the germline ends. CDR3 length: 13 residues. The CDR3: CASSPYYLETQYF. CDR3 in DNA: TGTGCCAGTAGCCCTTATTATCTGGAGACCCAGTACTTC.

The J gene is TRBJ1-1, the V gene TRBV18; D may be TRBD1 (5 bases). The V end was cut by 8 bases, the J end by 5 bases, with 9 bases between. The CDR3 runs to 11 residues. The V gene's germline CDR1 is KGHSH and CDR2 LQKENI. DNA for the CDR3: TGTGCCAGCACGGGGGAAACTGAAGCTTTCTTT. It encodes CASTGETEAFF.

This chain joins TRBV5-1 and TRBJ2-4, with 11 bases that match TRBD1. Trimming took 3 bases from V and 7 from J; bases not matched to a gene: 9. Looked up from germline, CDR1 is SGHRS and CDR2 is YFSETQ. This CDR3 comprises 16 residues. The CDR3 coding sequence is TGCGCCAGCAGCTCATCCGGGACAGGGGGACCCAACATTCAGTACTTC. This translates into CASSSSGTGGPNIQYF.

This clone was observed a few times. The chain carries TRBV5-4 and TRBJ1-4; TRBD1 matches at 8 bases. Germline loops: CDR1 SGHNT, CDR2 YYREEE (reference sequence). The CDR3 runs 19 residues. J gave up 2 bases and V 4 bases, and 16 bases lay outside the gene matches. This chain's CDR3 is CASSERRPGGRRTNEKLFF. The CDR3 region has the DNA TGTGCCAGCAGCGAAAGAAGACCAGGGGGCAGGAGGACTAATGAAAAACTGTTTTTT.

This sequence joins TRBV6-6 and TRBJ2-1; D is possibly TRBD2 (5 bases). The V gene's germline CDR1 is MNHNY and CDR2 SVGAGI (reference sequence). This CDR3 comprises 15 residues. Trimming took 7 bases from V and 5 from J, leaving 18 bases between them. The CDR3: CASNKLGPVDNEQFF. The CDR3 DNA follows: TGTGCCAGCAACAAACTAGGCCCGGTTGACAATGAGCAGTTCTTC.